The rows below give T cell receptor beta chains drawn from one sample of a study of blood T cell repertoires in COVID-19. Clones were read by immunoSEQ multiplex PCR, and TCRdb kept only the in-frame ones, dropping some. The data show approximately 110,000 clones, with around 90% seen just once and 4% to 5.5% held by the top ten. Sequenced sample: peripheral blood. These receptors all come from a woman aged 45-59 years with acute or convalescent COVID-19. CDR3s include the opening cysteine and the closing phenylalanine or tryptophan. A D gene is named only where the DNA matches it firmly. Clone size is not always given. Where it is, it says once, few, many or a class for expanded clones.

CASSSNVGGYNSPLHF | TGTGCCAGCAGCTCCAACGTTGGAGGGTACAACTCACCCCTCCACTTT | TRBJ1-6 | TRBV13 | - | few
CASSSGFTEAFF | TGTGCCAGCAGTTCAGGGTTCACTGAAGCTTTCTTT | TRBJ1-1 | TRBV27 | - | -
CASSDVQGANSPLHF | TGTGCCAGCAGTGACGTTCAGGGGGCGAATTCACCCCTCCACTTT | TRBJ1-6 | TRBV2 | TRBD1 | -
CASSMSGGLYNSPLHF | TGTGCCAGTAGTATGTCCGGAGGCCTCTATAATTCACCCCTCCACTTT | TRBJ1-6 | TRBV19 | - | -
CASSLGGWDHTF | TGTGCCAGCAGTTTGGGGGGGTGGGATCACACCTTC | TRBJ1-2 | TRBV28 | - | -
CASSLDVSYGYTF | TGCGCCAGCAGCTTGGATGTCAGCTATGGCTACACCTTC | TRBJ1-2 | TRBV5-1 | - | -
CASSLGGGNQPQHF | TGTGCCAGCTCACTAGGGGGAGGCAATCAGCCCCAGCATTTT | TRBJ1-5 | TRBV18 | - | -
CASSLGLGQPQHF | TGTGCCAGCAGCTTAGGACTAGGGCAGCCCCAGCATTTT | TRBJ1-5 | TRBV7-8 | - | -
CASSVSGGGETQYF | TGCGCCAGCAGTGTCTCAGGGGGCGGGGAGACCCAGTACTTC | TRBJ2-5 | TRBV10-2 | TRBD1 | -
CASSFRVTNTGELFF | TGTGCCAGCAGCTTCAGGGTCACGAACACCGGGGAGCTGTTTTTT | TRBJ2-2 | TRBV7-8 | - | -
CSGGELQETQYF | TGCAGTGGGGGGGAGTTACAAGAGACCCAGTACTTC | TRBJ2-5 | TRBV29-1 | TRBD2 | once
CASSLTGQGNYEQYF | TGTGCCAGCAGCCTTACAGGGCAGGGCAACTACGAGCAGTACTTC | TRBJ2-7 | TRBV13 | - | -
CASTLEGFSGNTIYF | TGTGCCAGCACCTTGGAGGGGTTCTCTGGAAACACCATATATTTT | TRBJ1-3 | TRBV28 | - | -
CASSLGQTNYEQYF | TGTGCCAGCAGCTTGGGGCAAACGAACTACGAGCAGTACTTC | TRBJ2-7 | TRBV5-6 | - | -
CASSTPNYGYTF | TGTGCCAGCAGCACTCCTAACTATGGCTACACCTTC | TRBJ1-2 | TRBV7-9 | - | -
CASSLAGQTAYEQYF | TGTGCCAGCAGCTTAGCGGGACAAACGGCCTACGAGCAGTACTTC | TRBJ2-7 | TRBV7-8 | - | -
CASSLVGLGSLDEQFF | TGCGCCAGCAGCTTGGTTGGACTAGGGAGCCTAGATGAGCAGTTCTTC | TRBJ2-1 | TRBV5-1 | TRBD2 | -
CASSQAGGDYGELFF | TGCGCCAGCAGCCAAGCAGGGGGCGATTACGGGGAGCTGTTTTTT | TRBJ2-2 | TRBV4-1 | TRBD1 | -
CASSDPQQGLDTEAFF | TGTGCCAGCAGCGATCCGCAACAGGGGTTGGACACTGAAGCTTTCTTT | TRBJ1-1 | TRBV5-4 | TRBD1 | -
CASSTSDRGRTYEQYF | - | TRBJ2-7 | TRBV28 | - | -
CASSKLAGGPTGELFF | TGTGCCAGTAGTAAACTAGCGGGAGGCCCCACCGGGGAGCTGTTTTTT | TRBJ2-2 | TRBV19 | TRBD2 | -
CASSQGLSNQPQHF | TGTGCCAGCAGCCAGGGTCTTTCGAATCAGCCCCAGCATTTT | TRBJ1-5 | TRBV6-5 | - | -
CAWSGEDGGAFF | TGTGCCTGGAGTGGGGAAGACGGGGGGGCTTTCTTT | TRBJ1-1 | TRBV30 | - | -
CASRRDRNPTNTGELFF | TGTGCCAGCAGGCGCGACAGAAACCCTACGAACACCGGGGAGCTGTTTTTT | TRBJ2-2 | TRBV2 | - | -
CASSSPREGVSYNEQFF | TGTGCCAGCAGTTCCCCGCGGGAGGGGGTCTCCTACAATGAGCAGTTCTTC | TRBJ2-1 | TRBV28 | TRBD2 | -
CASSPGFQETQYF | TGCGCCAGCAGCCCGGGATTCCAAGAGACCCAGTACTTC | TRBJ2-5 | TRBV5-1 | - | -
CASSFRQNNSPLHF | TGTGCCAGCAGCTTCAGACAGAATAATTCACCCCTCCACTTT | TRBJ1-6 | TRBV5-6 | - | -
CASSLGPAGSTDTQYF | TGCGCCAGCAGCTTGGGTCCGGCAGGGAGCACAGATACGCAGTATTTT | TRBJ2-3 | TRBV5-1 | - | -